The subject of this entry is one T cell receptor beta chain. Its antigen is still unknown. V was pared by 3 bases and J by 3 bases, with 6 bases between. CDR1 SNHLY and CDR2 FYNNEI come from the germline V gene. The CDR3 covers 12 residues. Both TRBC1 and TRBC2 were covered by a beta constant-region primer of two equimolar oligonucleotides. Four rounds of PCR amplified the ligated cDNA using nested alpha and beta constant-region primers plus SP2. MiXCR was run by TCRdb on the UMI-ligation and nested PCR reads, yielding one entry per CDR3 protein. Here the sample spans under 150,000 distinct CDR3 sequences, around 21% being singletons. This sample is part of a study of naive and memory T cell subsets. The study's findings and limits: Possibly reflecting memory cells re-expressing CD45RA, a few larger clonotypes occurred in naive repertoires, especially CD8.

The genes are TRBV2 and TRBJ2-7; no clear D gene. The sequence came from a human donor in good health. The sample consisted of naive CD8+ T cells from blood. CDR3 region: CASSDRFYEQYF. In DNA form, the CDR3 reads TGTGCCAGCAGTGACCGTTTCTACGAGCAGTACTTC.